Shown below are 27 T cell receptor beta chains from a single sample sequenced in a study of early T cells in non-severe SARS-CoV-2 infection (dated by TCRdb to the early 2020s). To prepare the library, 5' RACE was applied. The sample was run on a NextSeq 500. TCRdb redid the processing of the public reads, applying fastp at Q25 and MiXCR, and retained in-frame beta chains. Rows are unified per CDR3 protein, each entry keeping the most common DNA and genes. The sample has over 85,000 distinct CDR3 sequences on record, about 12% of them singletons. Less than 4.5% of the sample is taken by the ten largest. The sequencing used whole blood, collected at baseline. Every receptor here comes from an adult who was a healthcare worker with PCR-confirmed SARS-CoV-2 infection or an uninfected control (not recorded which).

The chain carries TRBV30 and TRBJ1-2, with 9 positions matching TRBD1. V dropped 7 bases and J dropped 7; count of bases not matched to a gene: 13. The CDR3 loop spans 14 amino acids. Germline V CDR1 and CDR2: GTSNPN, SVGIG (reference sequence). The CDR3 here is CAYGTGPAFGGYTF. The CDR3 DNA reads TGTGCCTACGGGACAGGGCCCGCTTTTGGTGGCTACACCTTC.

The chain combines TRBV20-1 with TRBJ1-5; D not resolved. The CDR3 length is 14 residues. Germline assignment: CDR1 DFQATT and CDR2 SNEGSKA (reference sequence). V was shortened by 2 bases and J by 0 bases, with 8 bases between the two germline ends. The CDR3 loop reads CSARRPNSNQPQHF. CDR3 DNA: TGCAGTGCTAGAAGGCCCAATAGCAATCAGCCCCAGCATTTT.

This clonotype has ten or more counts. The rearrangement joins TRBV21-1 to TRBJ2-7. TRBV21-1 is classified as a pseudogene. The CDR3 length is 14 residues. CDR3 sequence (DNA): TGTGCCAGCAGCAAAGCCGGGGTATCCTACGAGCAGTACTTC. Translating gives CASSKAGVSYEQYF.

V gene TRBV7-9 combines with J gene TRBJ2-5; D remains unclear. CDR1 SEHNR and CDR2 FQNEAQ come from the germline V gene (reference sequence). The CDR3 has 13 amino acids. The V gene lost 1 base and the J gene lost 6 bases, with 9 bases spanning the gap. CDR3 amino acids: CASSLVSWKTQYF. CDR3 DNA: TGTGCCAGCAGCTTAGTGAGCTGGAAGACCCAGTACTTC.

In its sample, this clonotype was seen a few times. The V call is TRBV5-1, the J call TRBJ2-3; the D is unclear. V shed 4 bases and J shed 0 bases, with 27 bases lying between them. The germline gives CDR1 SGHRS, CDR2 YFSETQ. This CDR3 contains 20 residues. CDR3 sequence: CASSLNPFNRAGFSTDTQYF. CDR3 DNA: TGCGCCAGCAGCCTGAATCCCTTCAACCGGGCCGGGTTTAGCACAGATACGCAGTATTTT. The full variable domain, its missing parts supplied by reference TRBV5-1 and TRBJ2-3, is KAGVTQTPRYLIKTRGQQVTLSCSPISGHRSVSWYQQTPGQGLQFLFEYFSETQRNKGNFPGRFSGRQFSNSRSEMNVSTLELGDSALYLCASSLNPFNRAGFSTDTQYFGPGTRLTVL.

This clonotype appeared a few times. The chain couples TRBV28 to TRBJ1-1, with 7 bases that match TRBD1. Unmatched junction bases numbered 6, after V lost 6 bases and J lost 2 bases. The CDR3 has 14 amino acids. Germline values: CDR1 MDHEN, CDR2 SYDVKM. Here the CDR3 reads CASRTQGSNTEAFF. CDR3 bases: TGTGCCAGCAGAACACAGGGGTCTAACACTGAAGCTTTCTTT.

V usage is TRBV2 and J usage is TRBJ2-2; D unclear. Germline loops: CDR1 SNHLY, CDR2 FYNNEI. The germline V and J ends were trimmed by 4 bases and 7 bases, with 4 bases remaining between them. CDR3 length: 11 residues. CDR3 bases: TGTGCCAGCAGTGTGGGCGGGGAGCTGTTTTTT. Its protein product is CASSVGGELFF.

This clonotype was picked up many times. The rearrangement links TRBV29-1 to TRBJ1-1; D may be TRBD1 (6 bases). With 8 bases removed from V and 4 bases from J, the gap between germline ends came to 14 bases. The CDR3 contains 12 residues. The germline V gene encodes CDR1 SQVTM and CDR2 ANQGSEA. The CDR3 spells CSTRRGGTEAFF. CDR3 in DNA: TGCAGCACTAGAAGGGGGGGCACTGAAGCTTTCTTT.

The chain couples TRBV28 to TRBJ1-1; TRBD1 is a possible D gene (5 bases). CDR1 is MDHEN, CDR2 SYDVKM, per germline. Trimming stripped 2 bases from V and 10 bases from J, with 11 bases between. The length of the CDR3 is 12 residues. Here the CDR3 reads CASSLGRGPAFF. In nucleotides, the CDR3 is TGTGCCAGCAGTTTAGGTAGGGGCCCAGCTTTCTTT.

The rearrangement links TRBV5-1 to TRBJ2-1; D could derive from TRBD1 or TRBD2 (5 bases each). Trimming removed 4 bases at V and 4 bases at J, with 15 bases between. This CDR3 is built from 15 residues. Germline-derived CDR1 and CDR2 are SGHRS and YFSETQ. The CDR3 DNA is TGCGCCAGCAGCCCGGTGGGGGAAACTTACAATGAGCAGTTCTTC. Its translation is CASSPVGETYNEQFF.

The J gene is TRBJ2-3, the V gene TRBV14; D is perhaps TRBD1 (6 bases). The CDR3 is 15 amino acids. V lost 2 bases to trimming and J lost 0 bases, with 9 bases between them. Germline-derived CDR1 and CDR2 are SGHDN and FVKESK. The CDR3: CASSQNRESTDTQYF. The CDR3 nucleotides read TGTGCCAGCAGCCAAAACAGGGAAAGCACAGATACGCAGTATTTT.

The chain joins TRBV27 to TRBJ2-7, with 10 bases lining up with TRBD1. Germline CDR1 is MNHEY and CDR2 is SMNVEV (reference sequence). The CDR3 has 13 residues. The J segment lost 6 bases and the V segment lost 4 bases, leaving 3 bases of the junction unmatched. CDR3 DNA sequence: TGTGCCAGCAGTTCGACAGGGGGCGGCGAGCAGTACTTC. The encoded protein is CASSSTGGGEQYF.

The gene calls are TRBV6-6 and TRBJ1-2, with D hard to call. CDR3 length: 13 residues. Between the trimmed V and J ends, which lost 7 bases and 6 bases, there was a span of 15 bases. Germline-derived CDR1 and CDR2 are MNHNY and SVGAGI (reference sequence). CDR3 region: CASTYPRGDGYTF. The CDR3 DNA reads TGTGCCAGCACCTACCCCCGGGGAGATGGCTACACCTTC.

This rearrangement joins TRBV5-1 to TRBJ2-1; no clear D gene. Germline V gene lookup returns CDR1 SGHRS and CDR2 YFSETQ. With 0 bases removed from V and 8 bases from J, the gap between germline ends came to 18 bases. This CDR3 contains 16 residues. The CDR3 loop reads CASSLVPGSSGHEQFF. The CDR3 DNA is TGCGCCAGCAGCTTGGTACCCGGGTCCTCTGGGCATGAGCAGTTCTTC. Full variable domain (missing parts from reference TRBV5-1 and TRBJ2-1): KAGVTQTPRYLIKTRGQQVTLSCSPISGHRSVSWYQQTPGQGLQFLFEYFSETQRNKGNFPGRFSGRQFSNSRSEMNVSTLELGDSALYLCASSLVPGSSGHEQFFGPGTRLTVL.

The J gene is TRBJ1-1, the V gene TRBV27, with no clear D. Trimming removed 6 bases at V and 1 base at J, with 15 bases between. Germline V lookup: CDR1 MNHEY, CDR2 SMNVEV (reference sequence). The CDR3 sequence is 15 residues long. The CDR3 sequence is CASSLSAKPNTEAFF. CDR3 coding DNA: TGTGCCAGCAGCTTGTCAGCGAAGCCGAACACTGAAGCTTTCTTT.

This clonotype has only a few counts. The chain uses TRBV5-1 and TRBJ1-2; 7 bases map to TRBD1. CDR1 is SGHRS, CDR2 YFSETQ, per germline. V trimming: 2 bases; J trimming: 7 bases; junction bases outside the gene matches: 8. CDR3 length equals 14 residues. This CDR3 reads CASSLSQGVFGYTF. The CDR3 bases are TGCGCCAGCAGCTTAAGCCAGGGGGTGTTTGGCTACACCTTC. Complete variable domain (other parts from reference TRBV5-1 and TRBJ1-2): KAGVTQTPRYLIKTRGQQVTLSCSPISGHRSVSWYQQTPGQGLQFLFEYFSETQRNKGNFPGRFSGRQFSNSRSEMNVSTLELGDSALYLCASSLSQGVFGYTFGSGTRLTVV.

This clonotype was detected only a few times. Here the CDR3 DNA reads TGCGCCAGCAGCCAAAAAACCGCTAGCGGGAGTATCAATGAGCAGTTCTTC. It yields the protein CASSQKTASGSINEQFF. This sequence joins TRBV4-1 and TRBJ2-1; 10 bases line up with TRBD2. This CDR3 has 17 amino acids. Germline CDR1 and CDR2: MGHRA and YSYEKL. Trimming cost V 2 bases and J 6 bases; bases outside gene matches: 10.

The chain recombines TRBV5-6 with TRBJ1-1; 9 positions agree with TRBD1. CDR1 is SGHDT, CDR2 YYEEEE, per germline. The CDR3 is 14 residues long. V lost 2 bases to trimming and J lost 5 bases; unmatched junction nucleotides: 4. Here the CDR3 DNA reads TGTGCCAGCAGCTTCGGACAGGGGAGAACTGAAGCTTTCTTT. This sequence encodes CASSFGQGRTEAFF.

This clonotype has only a few counts. This chain links TRBV3-1 with TRBJ1-6; maybe TRBD1 (5 bases). V lost 0 bases to trimming and J lost 4 bases, with 10 bases between them. From germline, CDR1 is LGHDT and CDR2 YNNKEL (reference sequence). This CDR3 region has 16 residues. The CDR3 coding sequence is TGTGCCAGCAGCCAAGAAGCGGGGGTTTATAATTCACCCCTCCACTTT. It codes for CASSQEAGVYNSPLHF. Full variable domain (rest looked up from reference TRBV3-1 and TRBJ1-6): DTAVSQTPKYLVTQMGNDKSIKCEQNLGHDTMYWYKQDSKKFLKIMFSYNNKELIINETVPNRFSPKSPDKAHLNLHINSLELGDSAVYFCASSQEAGVYNSPLHFGNGTRLTVT.

Comment on this clonotype: The junction departs from the called germline gene at one end, perhaps through a read error. J is TRBJ2-7 and V is TRBV20-1, with a possible D match to TRBD2 (6 bases). The CDR3 is 14 amino acids. Germline CDR1 reads DFQATT; CDR2 reads SNEGSKA (reference sequence). CDR3 region: CSAPDGGAGYEQCF. CDR3 sequence (DNA): TGCAGTGCTCCCGACGGAGGGGCTGGGTACGAGCAGTGCTTC.

In its sample, this clonotype was seen many times. In nucleotides, the CDR3 is TGTGCCAGCAGGTTGTTGACCAGCACAGATACGCAGTATTTT. Translating gives CASRLLTSTDTQYF. The rearrangement joins TRBV28 to TRBJ2-3; no firm D call. Germline V gene data show CDR1 as MDHEN and CDR2 as SYDVKM. With 6 bases removed from V and 0 bases from J, the gap between germline ends came to 10 bases. This CDR3 contains 14 residues.

This clonotype has more than one count but fewer than ten. The chain recombines TRBV14 with TRBJ1-1, with 7 bases lining up with TRBD1. V gave up 4 bases and J gave up 5 bases; unmatched junction bases: 4. CDR1 SGHDN and CDR2 FVKESK come from the germline V gene. This CDR3 region has 13 residues. CDR3 loop: CASSLTRGTEAFF. CDR3 DNA: TGTGCCAGCAGCCTTACCAGGGGGACTGAAGCTTTCTTT.

This clonotype was counted a few times. The J gene is TRBJ2-3, the V gene TRBV6-1; D may be TRBD2 (6 bases). CDR3 length equals 14 residues. Germline lookup yields CDR1 MNHNS and CDR2 SASEGT. The ends were cut back, 7 bases at V and 1 base at J, with 12 bases in the middle. The CDR3, as DNA: TGTGCCAGCATGGAGGGACCAGGCACAGATACGCAGTATTTT. It codes for CASMEGPGTDTQYF.

There are a few counts of this clonotype. The chain couples TRBV30 to TRBJ2-1; no reliable D call. V lost 8 bases and J lost 4, with 9 bases in between. This CDR3 has 11 residues. Germline CDR1 GTSNPN, CDR2 SVGIG (reference sequence). Written as DNA, the CDR3 is TGTGCCGGTACTTCGTACAATGAGCAGTTCTTC. Amino acids: CAGTSYNEQFF.

This clonotype turned up a few times. This chain uses TRBV16 with TRBJ2-7; D is perhaps TRBD2 (6 bases). The CDR3 consists of 14 residues. The germline V gene encodes CDR1 KGHSY and CDR2 FQNENV. Trimming shortened V by 3 bases and J by 3 bases, and 12 bases separated the two germline ends. The CDR3 coding sequence is TGTGCCAGCAGCCATGACGGAGGGATCTACGAGCAGTACTTC. It encodes CASSHDGGIYEQYF.

This clonotype occurred a few times. CDR3 DNA: TGTGCCAGCAGTTCAGCCCGGACAGGGGATGAAAAACTGTTTTTT. It specifies CASSSARTGDEKLFF. The V and J genes are TRBV12-3 or TRBV12-4 and TRBJ1-4; 9 bases are a match to TRBD1. Trimming at V came to 4 bases and at J to 6 bases, leaving 6 bases not matched to a gene. This CDR3 comprises 15 residues.

This chain joins TRBV28 and TRBJ1-2; possibly TRBD1 for D (5 bases). This CDR3 is built from 14 residues. V gave up 3 bases and J gave up 8 bases, with 16 bases separating them. Germline V gives CDR1 MDHEN, CDR2 SYDVKM. The CDR3 sequence is CASSFAGPHIGYTF. Written as DNA, the CDR3 is TGTGCCAGCAGTTTCGCGGGGCCGCATATCGGCTACACCTTC.